A single sample is the source of the 19 T cell receptor beta chains below, sequenced in a study of identical twins (dated by TCRdb to 2016 to 2017). Library preparation employed 5' RACE. Sequencing used an Illumina HiSeq 2000. Clones were called with MiXCR by TCRdb after fastp trimmed the public reads at Q25, and only in-frame beta chains were retained. CDR3 protein duplicates are merged, each entry listing the most common genes and DNA. This sample lists some 1,600,000 distinct CDR3 sequences; more than 30% were detected once. The ten largest account for roughly 0.3% of the sample. Sequenced: cord blood. These receptors all stem from a newborn girl in good health.

This clonotype was detected a few times. The V and J genes are TRBV29-1 and TRBJ1-2, with D uncertain. Trimming took 0 bases from V and 4 from J, leaving 9 bases between them. From germline, CDR1 is SQVTM and CDR2 ANQGSEA. The CDR3 has 13 amino acids. CDR3 DNA: TGCAGCGTTGAAGATAAGGTGTTCTATGGCTACACCTTC. Amino acid sequence: CSVEDKVFYGYTF.

This clonotype has ten or more counts. V gene TRBV4-2 combines with J gene TRBJ1-4; D is unresolved. V lost 6 bases, J lost 3 bases, and 17 bases lay in between. This CDR3 is built from 16 residues. Germline values: CDR1 LGHNA, CDR2 YNFKEQ. CDR3 sequence (DNA): TGTGCCAGCAGGAAAACCCCAGGAAATTCTAATGAAAAACTGTTTTTT. Its protein product is CASRKTPGNSNEKLFF.

This clonotype was observed many times. This chain connects TRBV12-3 or TRBV12-4 to TRBJ2-3; no clear D gene. The CDR3 covers 10 residues. V was pared by 1 base and J by 10 bases, with 3 bases between. DNA for the CDR3: TGTGCCAGCAGTTTAGGAGCGCAGTATTTT. Its translation: CASSLGAQYF.

In regard to this clonotype: One junction end does not reproduce the germline sequence, and a read error may be involved. The V gene is TRBV2, the J gene TRBJ2-7; D is unresolved. The CDR3 length is 11 residues. Germline lookup yields CDR1 SNHLY and CDR2 FYNNEI. The CDR3 sequence: CASSYSYKQYF. For the CDR3, the DNA is TGTGCCAGCAGCTATTCCTACAAGCAGTACTTC.

This clonotype has only a few counts. This chain uses TRBV7-9 with TRBJ1-2; D remains unclear. The germline V and J ends were trimmed by 4 bases and 0 bases, with 12 bases remaining between them. The CDR3 contains 15 residues. Per the germline V gene, CDR1 is SEHNR and CDR2 is FQNEAQ (reference sequence). CDR3 region: CASSSSDRSNYGYTF. The DNA of the CDR3 is TGTGCCAGCAGCTCCTCCGATCGGTCTAACTATGGCTACACCTTC.

This clonotype was counted between two and nine times. The chain is built from TRBV6-1 and TRBJ1-2; D gene uncertain. Per the germline V gene, CDR1 is MNHNS and CDR2 is SASEGT. The V gene lost 2 bases and the J gene lost 10 bases, with 5 bases spanning the gap. This CDR3 region has 10 residues. The CDR3 sequence: CASSEITYTF. As DNA, the CDR3 is TGTGCCAGCAGTGAAATAACCTACACCTTC.

This chain joins TRBV11-2 and TRBJ1-6, with D unclear. This CDR3 contains 16 residues. Trimming pared 0 bases from V and 0 bases from J, leaving 6 bases between. In germline, CDR1 is SGHAT, CDR2 FQNNGV. In DNA, the CDR3 is TGTGCCAGCAGCTTAGATGCGCGCTCCTATAATTCACCCCTCCACTTT. It encodes CASSLDARSYNSPLHF.

This clonotype was seen just once. An end of the junction does not agree with germline; a read error may underlie this. The J gene is TRBJ1-6, the V gene TRBV4-1; D ambiguous. The germline gives CDR1 MGHRA, CDR2 YSYEKL. CDR3 size: 15 residues. The DNA of the CDR3 is TGCGCCAGCAGCCAAGATCTTGTGAGCAATTCACCCCCCCACTTT. It encodes CASSQDLVSNSPPHF.

In this sample, this clonotype turned up a few times. J is TRBJ2-5 and V is TRBV12-3 or TRBV12-4; either TRBD1 or TRBD2 may fit D (5 bases each). V lost 4 bases, J lost 0 bases, and 6 bases lay in between. CDR3 length equals 13 residues. The chain's CDR3 is CASSWGYQETQYF. The DNA for the CDR3 is TGTGCCAGCAGTTGGGGGTACCAAGAGACCCAGTACTTC.

In this sample, this clonotype turned up a few times. It may be a read error: a sequence one base away is much more abundant. The rearrangement links TRBV11-2 to TRBJ2-4, with D tentatively TRBD2 (6 bases). This CDR3 contains 19 residues. V shed 2 bases and J shed 2 bases, with 22 bases lying between them. Per germline, CDR1 SGHAT and CDR2 FQNNGV. CDR3 region: CASSLKRGGGIRTKNIQYF. The CDR3 DNA is TGTGCCAGCAGCTTAAAACGGGGTGGAGGGATCCGGACCAAAAACATTCAGTACTTC.

This clonotype was seen only a few times. This chain joins TRBV10-3 and TRBJ1-1; D gene unclear. The CDR3 spans 15 residues. Germline V gene sequence: CDR1 ENHRY, CDR2 SYGVKD. V lost 3 bases and J 0 bases, leaving 11 bases between the germline ends. The CDR3: CAISDGGRLNTEAFF. In DNA, the CDR3 is TGTGCCATCAGTGATGGTGGGAGGCTGAACACTGAAGCTTTCTTT.

The chain has TRBV5-6 and TRBJ1-2, with 8 bases matching TRBD1. V shed 4 bases, J shed 0 bases, and the junction held 17 bases outside the gene matches. The length of the CDR3 is 19 residues. In germline, CDR1 is SGHDT, CDR2 YYEEEE. CDR3 bases: TGTGCCAGCAGCGCCACTTCAGGGGGCGAGTGGGCGACTAACTATGGCTACACCTTC. It yields the protein CASSATSGGEWATNYGYTF.

This clonotype showed up many times. The chain has TRBV4-2 and TRBJ2-3, with 8 nucleotides matching TRBD2. Germline lookup yields CDR1 LGHNA and CDR2 YNFKEQ. The CDR3 sequence is 14 residues long. Trimming removed 6 bases from V and 2 bases from J; junction bases left unmatched: 4. CDR3 amino acids: CASSRGGATDTQYF. CDR3 DNA: TGTGCCAGCAGTCGGGGGGGAGCCACAGATACGCAGTATTTT.

The chain uses TRBV29-1 and TRBJ2-5; possibly TRBD2 for D (6 bases). The CDR3 has 13 amino acids. V was cut by 4 bases and J by 5 bases, with 14 bases left in between. The germline V gene has CDR1 SQVTM and CDR2 ANQGSEA. The CDR3 reads CSVATGTVETQYF. CDR3 DNA sequence: TGCAGCGTTGCTACGGGGACTGTGGAGACCCAGTACTTC.

This chain connects TRBV25-1 to TRBJ2-7, with D possibly being TRBD2 (6 bases). The CDR3 consists of 15 residues. Deletions cut 3 bases from V and 7 bases from J, with 19 bases between. Germline assignment: CDR1 MGHDK and CDR2 SYGVNS. CDR3: CASSEPLRGFNEQYF. The DNA for the CDR3 is TGTGCCAGCAGTGAGCCCTTGCGGGGTTTTAATGAGCAGTACTTC.

The table lists this clonotype with a few counts. The CDR3 reads CASSEGATQYF. The CDR3 nucleotides are TGTGCCAGCAGTGAGGGGGCTACGCAGTATTTT. This sequence joins TRBV25-1 and TRBJ2-3, with a weak D call TRBD1 (6 bases). Trimming left V 3 bases short and J 8 bases short, with 6 bases between. Germline CDR1 MGHDK, CDR2 SYGVNS. This CDR3 spans 11 amino acids.

The chain employs TRBV6-1 and TRBJ1-2, with TRBD1 matching 11 bases. The germline gives CDR1 MNHNS, CDR2 SASEGT. The CDR3 length is 14 residues. The ends lost 3 bases at V and 8 bases at J; junction bases unmatched: 5. The CDR3 spells CASSDPGTGGGYTF. The CDR3 bases are TGTGCCAGCAGTGACCCCGGGACAGGGGGAGGCTACACCTTC.

The table lists this clonotype with many counts. The chain couples TRBV6-6 to TRBJ2-7; 8 bases are shared with TRBD2. V lost 2 bases to trimming and J lost 0 bases; unmatched junction nucleotides: 3. CDR3 length equals 15 residues. Germline V lookup: CDR1 MNHNY, CDR2 SVGAGI (reference sequence). CDR3 amino acids: CASSYAAGASYEQYF. The CDR3 DNA sequence: TGTGCCAGCAGTTACGCAGCGGGGGCCTCCTACGAGCAGTACTTC.

This clonotype was found a few times. V and J are TRBV20-1 and TRBJ1-5, with 7 bases matching TRBD1. The J segment lost 7 bases and the V segment lost 0 bases, leaving 12 bases of the junction unmatched. This CDR3 has 16 residues. Germline V CDR1 and CDR2: DFQATT, SNEGSKA (reference sequence). The CDR3 protein is CSARDPPGGKTQPQHF. In nucleotides, the CDR3 is TGCAGTGCTAGAGATCCCCCAGGGGGAAAAACCCAGCCCCAGCATTTT.